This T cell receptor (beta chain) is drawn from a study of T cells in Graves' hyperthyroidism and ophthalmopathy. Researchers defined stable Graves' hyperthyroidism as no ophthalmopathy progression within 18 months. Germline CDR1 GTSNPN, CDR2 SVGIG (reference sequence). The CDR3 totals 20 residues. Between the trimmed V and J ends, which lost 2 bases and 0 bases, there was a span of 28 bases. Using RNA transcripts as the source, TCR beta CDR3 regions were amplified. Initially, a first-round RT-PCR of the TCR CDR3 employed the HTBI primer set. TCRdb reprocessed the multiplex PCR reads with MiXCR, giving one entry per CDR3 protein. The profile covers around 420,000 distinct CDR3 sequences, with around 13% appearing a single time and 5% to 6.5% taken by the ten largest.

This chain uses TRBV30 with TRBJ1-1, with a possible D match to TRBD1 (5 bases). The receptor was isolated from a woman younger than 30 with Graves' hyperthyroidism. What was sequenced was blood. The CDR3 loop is CAWSNRAWGGYPLMNTEAFF. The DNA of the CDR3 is TGTGCCTGGAGTAATCGGGCCTGGGGGGGATACCCTCTCATGAACACTGAAGCTTTCTTT.